Shown below are 6 T cell receptor beta chains from a single sample sequenced in a study of CD8 T cells in ankylosing spondylitis. Antigens for these TCRs are unknown. Each CDR3 protein is one row after TCRdb ran MiXCR on the 5' RACE reads. Here the sample spans fewer than 750,000 distinct CDR3 sequences, around 17% being singletons. Overall study findings and caveats: For ankylosing spondylitis blood, a TCR beta motif of seven to nine highly homologous variants appeared characteristic.

The material sequenced was blood, either unsorted or a sorted T cell fraction (not recorded which). These receptors all stem from a male donor with ankylosing spondylitis.

The V gene is TRBV20-1, the J gene TRBJ1-1; D possibly corresponds to TRBD1 (6 bases). V dropped 1 base and J dropped 1 base, with 10 bases sitting between them. This CDR3 is 14 amino acids long. Germline V CDR1 and CDR2: DFQATT, SNEGSKA (reference sequence). CDR3 DNA: TGCAGTGCTAGAGCCGGGACAAAGAACACTGAAGCTTTCTTT. It translates to CSARAGTKNTEAFF.

This clonotype was seen repeatedly, ten times or more. This rearrangement joins TRBV29-1 to TRBJ2-5; D is ambiguous. CDR1 is SQVTM and CDR2 is ANQGSEA in the germline V gene. This CDR3 is built from 11 residues. V was shortened by 3 bases and J by 5 bases, with 7 bases between the two germline ends. The CDR3 reads CSVDHGETQYF. In DNA, the CDR3 is TGCAGCGTTGATCATGGGGAGACCCAGTACTTC.

This clonotype was counted ten times or more. The genes are TRBV5-1 and TRBJ2-5, with D perhaps being TRBD1 or TRBD2 (6 bases each). CDR3 length equals 14 residues. Trimming left V 0 bases short and J 4 bases short, with 10 bases between. Germline CDR1 SGHRS, CDR2 YFSETQ. Here the CDR3 reads CASSLEGGRETQYF. The CDR3 DNA follows: TGCGCCAGCAGCTTGGAGGGGGGCCGAGAGACCCAGTACTTC.

This rearrangement joins TRBV15 to TRBJ2-1; 9 nucleotides agree with TRBD2. The CDR3 contains 16 residues. J gave up 5 bases and V 1 base, and 6 bases lay outside the gene matches. CDR1 and CDR2 from the germline V gene are LNHNV and YYDKDF (reference sequence). The CDR3: CATSRGGSGGDNEQFF. In DNA form, the CDR3 reads TGTGCCACCAGCAGAGGTGGTAGCGGGGGTGACAATGAGCAGTTCTTC.

This chain links TRBV4-2 with TRBJ1-1; tentative D call: TRBD1 (6 bases). V lost 0 bases and J 3 bases, leaving 8 bases between the germline ends. This CDR3 is built from 14 residues. Looked up from germline, CDR1 is LGHNA and CDR2 is YNFKEQ. In DNA, the CDR3 is TGTGCCAGCAGCCAAGATGAGGGGGACACTGAAGCTTTCTTT. This codes for CASSQDEGDTEAFF.

There are many counts of this clonotype. This chain connects TRBV7-2 to TRBJ2-7; no clear D. This CDR3 contains 12 residues. From germline, CDR1 is SGHTA and CDR2 FQGNSA. V lost 5 bases, J lost 6 bases, and 11 bases lay in between. The CDR3 DNA reads as TGTGCCAGCAGCCTCCTGCGTGGCGAGCAGTACTTC. Its protein is CASSLLRGEQYF.